These T cell receptor beta chains were read from a single sample in a study of T cell changes during pregnancy in multiple sclerosis. TCRdb's copy holds only in-frame clones and misses some; the assay was immunoSEQ multiplex PCR. The table records approximately 30,000 clones, roughly nine tenths of them present only once. Sample: CD8+ T cells from peripheral blood mononuclear cells, taken after pregnancy. Every receptor here comes from a female donor with multiple sclerosis, enrolled in a pregnancy study. CDR3s include the opening cysteine and the closing phenylalanine or tryptophan. Fields, in order: J gene, V gene, clone size, D gene, CDR3 protein, CDR3 DNA. D genes are given only for firm matches. Expanded clones are given a class, and other clones once, few, many or no size at all.

J gene: TRBJ2-4
V gene: TRBV30
clone size: .
D gene: TRBD2
CDR3 protein: CAWSVQASGGNIQYF
CDR3 DNA: TGTGCCTGGAGTGTACAAGCCTCGGGGGGAAACATTCAGTACTTC

J gene: TRBJ2-2
V gene: TRBV6-4
clone size: .
D gene: .
CDR3 protein: CASSDARGGTGELFF
CDR3 DNA: TGTGCCAGCAGTGACGCGCGGGGAGGCACCGGGGAGCTGTTTTTT

J gene: TRBJ2-1
V gene: TRBV15
clone size: .
D gene: TRBD1
CDR3 protein: CATSSPGQGEDEQFF
CDR3 DNA: TGTGCCACCAGCTCTCCGGGACAGGGGGAGGATGAGCAGTTCTTC

J gene: TRBJ1-2
V gene: TRBV6-5
clone size: .
D gene: .
CDR3 protein: CASSYSSGRSGYTF
CDR3 DNA: TGTGCCAGCAGTTACTCCTCGGGTCGGAGTGGCTACACCTTC

J gene: TRBJ1-2
V gene: TRBV6-1
clone size: .
D gene: .
CDR3 protein: CASSEAGAGARNYGYTF
CDR3 DNA: TGTGCCAGCAGTGAAGCGGGGGCAGGGGCCCGTAACTATGGCTACACCTTC

J gene: TRBJ2-2
V gene: TRBV29-1
clone size: once
D gene: TRBD1
CDR3 protein: CSVPGQRAGELFF
CDR3 DNA: TGCAGCGTTCCGGGACAGAGGGCCGGGGAGCTGTTTTTT

J gene: TRBJ2-2
V gene: TRBV6-6
clone size: .
D gene: .
CDR3 protein: CASSTLDGTNTGELFF
CDR3 DNA: TGTGCCAGCAGTACGCTAGACGGAACGAACACCGGGGAGCTGTTTTTT

J gene: TRBJ2-7
V gene: TRBV11-2
clone size: .
D gene: .
CDR3 protein: CASSLRNRISEQYF
CDR3 DNA: TGTGCCAGCAGCCTTCGGAACAGAATTTCCGAGCAGTACTTC

J gene: TRBJ2-3
V gene: TRBV6-1
clone size: .
D gene: .
CDR3 protein: CASSEALEWHTQYF
CDR3 DNA: TGTGCCAGCAGTGAAGCGCTCGAATGGCATACGCAGTATTTT

J gene: TRBJ1-2
V gene: TRBV4-2
clone size: once
D gene: TRBD1
CDR3 protein: CASSQDRQGANYGYTF
CDR3 DNA: TGTGCCAGCAGCCAAGACCGCCAGGGGGCTAACTATGGCTACACCTTC

J gene: TRBJ2-2
V gene: TRBV7-9
clone size: .
D gene: .
CDR3 protein: CASSLAGGPNTGELFF
CDR3 DNA: TGTGCCAGCAGCTTAGCGGGGGGGCCGAACACCGGGGAGCTGTTTTTT

J gene: TRBJ1-2
V gene: TRBV6-1
clone size: .
D gene: .
CDR3 protein: CASSEVGAGAYGYTF
CDR3 DNA: TGTGCCAGCAGTGAAGTAGGGGCAGGGGCCTATGGCTACACCTTC

J gene: TRBJ2-1
V gene: TRBV11-2
clone size: .
D gene: TRBD1
CDR3 protein: CASSLTGGDEQFF
CDR3 DNA: TGTGCCAGCAGCTTAACAGGGGGCGATGAGCAGTTCTTC

J gene: TRBJ2-7
V gene: TRBV4-3
clone size: once
D gene: .
CDR3 protein: CASSQDSSYEQYF
CDR3 DNA: TGCGCCAGCAGCCAAGATAGCAGTTACGAGCAGTACTTC

J gene: TRBJ2-7
V gene: TRBV9
clone size: .
D gene: .
CDR3 protein: CASSVESPGQQYF
CDR3 DNA: TGTGCCAGCAGCGTAGAATCGCCAGGCCAGCAGTACTTC

J gene: TRBJ2-2
V gene: TRBV4-3
clone size: .
D gene: .
CDR3 protein: CASSQVTWQDTGELFF
CDR3 DNA: TGCGCCAGCAGCCAAGTTACTTGGCAGGACACCGGGGAGCTGTTTTTT

J gene: TRBJ2-1
V gene: TRBV25-1
clone size: .
D gene: TRBD1
CDR3 protein: CASSPTLGQIHEQFF
CDR3 DNA: TGTGCCAGCAGCCCCACTTTGGGACAGATTCATGAGCAGTTCTTC

J gene: TRBJ2-4
V gene: TRBV19
clone size: once
D gene: .
CDR3 protein: CASKEVLLDIQYF
CDR3 DNA: TGTGCCAGTAAGGAGGTGCTTCTGGACATTCAGTACTTC

J gene: TRBJ1-5
V gene: TRBV15
clone size: .
D gene: TRBD1
CDR3 protein: CAVQDRRNQPQHF
CDR3 DNA: TGTGCCGTCCAGGACAGGCGCAATCAGCCCCAGCATTTT

J gene: TRBJ2-3
V gene: TRBV10-3
clone size: .
D gene: .
CDR3 protein: CAISTGIIDTQYF
CDR3 DNA: TGTGCCATCAGCACCGGGATCATAGATACGCAGTATTTT

J gene: TRBJ2-2
V gene: TRBV10-3
clone size: .
D gene: .
CDR3 protein: CAISELEDSITGELFF
CDR3 DNA: TGTGCCATCAGTGAATTGGAGGACAGCATCACCGGGGAGCTGTTTTTT

J gene: TRBJ1-2
V gene: TRBV13
clone size: .
D gene: .
CDR3 protein: CASSLGQGYGYTF
CDR3 DNA: TGTGCCAGCAGCTTAGGACAGGGCTATGGCTACACCTTC

J gene: TRBJ1-1
V gene: TRBV9
clone size: .
D gene: TRBD1
CDR3 protein: CASSVGQGSNEAFF
CDR3 DNA: TGTGCCAGCAGCGTCGGACAGGGATCCAATGAAGCTTTCTTT

J gene: TRBJ2-7
V gene: TRBV5-5
clone size: once
D gene: .
CDR3 protein: CASSLSSSYEQYF
CDR3 DNA: TGTGCCAGCAGCTTGTCTAGCTCCTACGAGCAGTACTTC

J gene: TRBJ2-3
V gene: TRBV7-8
clone size: .
D gene: .
CDR3 protein: CASSLVGAGARRTQYF
CDR3 DNA: TGTGCCAGCAGCTTAGTAGGGGCGGGGGCCCGTCGTACGCAGTATTTT

J gene: TRBJ1-6
V gene: TRBV19
clone size: .
D gene: TRBD1
CDR3 protein: CASSIHETGGDPYNSPLHF
CDR3 DNA: TGTGCCAGTAGTATACACGAGACAGGGGGTGACCCCTATAATTCACCCCTCCACTTT

J gene: TRBJ1-3
V gene: TRBV7-9
clone size: .
D gene: TRBD1
CDR3 protein: CASSPSPGTGGTYGNTIYF
CDR3 DNA: TGTGCCAGCAGCCCCAGTCCCGGGACAGGGGGTACCTACGGAAACACCATATATTTT

J gene: TRBJ1-3
V gene: TRBV4-3
clone size: .
D gene: .
CDR3 protein: CASSQGAPDSGNTIYF
CDR3 DNA: TGCGCCAGCAGCCAAGGGGCACCAGACTCTGGAAACACCATATATTTT

J gene: TRBJ2-2
V gene: TRBV7-6
clone size: .
D gene: TRBD2
CDR3 protein: CASSSPPSGANTGELFF
CDR3 DNA: TGTGCCAGCAGCTCCCCCCCTAGCGGGGCGAACACCGGGGAGCTGTTTTTT

J gene: TRBJ1-1
V gene: TRBV5-1
clone size: .
D gene: .
CDR3 protein: CASSLSVRGTEAFF
CDR3 DNA: TGCGCCAGCAGCTTGAGTGTACGGGGCACTGAAGCTTTCTTT

J gene: TRBJ2-6
V gene: TRBV9
clone size: .
D gene: .
CDR3 protein: CASSVARVPPSGANVLTF
CDR3 DNA: TGTGCCAGCAGCGTAGCGAGGGTACCCCCCTCTGGGGCCAACGTCCTGACTTTC

J gene: TRBJ2-4
V gene: TRBV27
clone size: .
D gene: TRBD1
CDR3 protein: CASSLGGQGNIQYF
CDR3 DNA: TGTGCCAGCAGTTTGGGGGGACAGGGAAACATTCAGTACTTC

J gene: TRBJ1-1
V gene: TRBV11-2
clone size: .
D gene: TRBD1
CDR3 protein: CASSYPRQGSGTEAFF
CDR3 DNA: TGTGCCAGCAGCTACCCCCGACAGGGTTCGGGCACTGAAGCTTTCTTT

J gene: TRBJ1-1
V gene: TRBV5-4
clone size: .
D gene: .
CDR3 protein: CASSFGGDTEAFF
CDR3 DNA: TGTGCCAGCAGCTTTGGAGGGGACACTGAAGCTTTCTTT

J gene: TRBJ2-3
V gene: TRBV4-1
clone size: .
D gene: .
CDR3 protein: CASSQTGTDTQYF
CDR3 DNA: TGCGCCAGCAGCCAAACAGGCACAGATACGCAGTATTTT

J gene: TRBJ1-4
V gene: TRBV6-5
clone size: .
D gene: .
CDR3 protein: CASAGSGDSNEKLFF
CDR3 DNA: TGTGCCAGCGCCGGGTCGGGGGACTCTAATGAAAAACTGTTTTTT

J gene: TRBJ2-3
V gene: TRBV7-8
clone size: .
D gene: .
CDR3 protein: CASMVGTRTDTQYF
CDR3 DNA: TGTGCCAGCATGGTCGGGACTCGCACAGATACGCAGTATTTT

J gene: TRBJ2-3
V gene: TRBV7-3
clone size: .
D gene: TRBD1
CDR3 protein: CASSWTGGADTQYF
CDR3 DNA: TGTGCCAGCAGCTGGACAGGGGGCGCGGATACGCAGTATTTT

J gene: TRBJ2-7
V gene: TRBV9
clone size: .
D gene: .
CDR3 protein: CASSVVAGDEQYF
CDR3 DNA: TGTGCCAGCAGCGTAGTGGCAGGCGACGAGCAGTACTTC

J gene: TRBJ1-2
V gene: TRBV16
clone size: .
D gene: TRBD1
CDR3 protein: CASSQGTGVGYTF
CDR3 DNA: TGTGCCAGCAGCCAAGGGACAGGGGTCGGCTACACCTTC

J gene: TRBJ1-2
V gene: TRBV6-5
clone size: once
D gene: .
CDR3 protein: CASSYFVPGLHNGYTF
CDR3 DNA: TGTGCCAGCAGTTACTTTGTACCGGGACTACATAATGGCTACACCTTC

J gene: TRBJ2-7
V gene: TRBV7-2
clone size: .
D gene: .
CDR3 protein: CASSLVFQGKRYEQYF
CDR3 DNA: TGTGCCAGCAGCTTAGTCTTCCAGGGCAAGCGCTACGAGCAGTACTTC